The present TCR beta chain was sequenced within a study of healthy donors' naive CD4 and CD8 T cells. Findings and limits, study-wide: Most V and J genes were reportedly biased between naive CD4+ and CD8+ cells. Negatively charged CDR3s marked CD8+ lineage; positively charged CDR3s marked CD4+ lineage. CDR3 charge plus V and J genes appeared to account for around an eighth of CD4/CD8 variance. Homeostatic proliferation of naive T cells was not examined as a bias source.

In germline, CDR1 is SQVTM, CDR2 ANQGSEA. The CDR3 runs to 12 residues. V was clipped by 5 bases and J by 0 bases, with 5 bases between them. TCR libraries were built from around 0.45 ug of total RNA by linear amplification. Using its own MiXCR run on the reads, TCRdb lists one record per CDR3 protein. The table records about 200,000 distinct CDR3 sequences, under 85% of them present only once. Remarks on this clonotype: The antigen remains undetermined.

The receptor was derived from a pool of human donors in good health; the sample pools cells from several healthy donors. The V and J genes are TRBV29-1 and TRBJ1-3; D is uncertain. Sequencing was performed on naive CD4+ and CD8+ T cells sorted from blood, pooled from several donors. This CDR3 is CSVRFSGNTIYF. In DNA form, the CDR3 reads TGCAGCGTTCGGTTCTCTGGAAACACCATATATTTT.